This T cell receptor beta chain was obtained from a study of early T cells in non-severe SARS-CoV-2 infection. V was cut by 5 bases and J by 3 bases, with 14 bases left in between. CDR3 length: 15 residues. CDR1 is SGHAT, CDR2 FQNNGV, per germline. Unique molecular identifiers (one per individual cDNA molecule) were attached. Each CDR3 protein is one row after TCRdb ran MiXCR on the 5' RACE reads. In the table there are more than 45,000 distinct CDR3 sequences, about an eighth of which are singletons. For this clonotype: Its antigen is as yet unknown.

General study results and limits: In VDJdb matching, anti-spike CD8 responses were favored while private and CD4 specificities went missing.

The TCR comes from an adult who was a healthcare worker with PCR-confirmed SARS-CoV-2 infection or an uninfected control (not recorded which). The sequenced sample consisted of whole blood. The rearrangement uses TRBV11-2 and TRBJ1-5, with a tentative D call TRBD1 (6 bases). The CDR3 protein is CASSRAGGSNQPQHF. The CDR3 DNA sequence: TGTGCCAGCAGCCGAGCCGGGGGCTCCAATCAGCCCCAGCATTTT.